The 2 T cell receptor beta chains presented below share a single source sample, sequenced in a study of shared clonotypes between healthy human individuals. The assay was immunoSEQ multiplex PCR, and TCRdb's table has in-frame clones only and misses some. Among about 980,000 clones listed, 70% to 85% were seen once. Sequenced sample: memory CD4+ T cells sorted from blood. Indicated subset: CD45RA-negative fraction. These receptors were taken from a man between 18 and 35 years old in good health.

The chain links TRBV15 to TRBJ1-1; no definite D call. This CDR3 contains 12 residues. V was trimmed by 8 bases and J by 9 bases, leaving 16 bases between them. Germline CDR1 and CDR2: LNHNV and YYDKDF (reference sequence). Here the CDR3 reads CATSQQGGKAFF. CDR3 coding DNA: TGTGCCACCTCCCAGCAAGGAGGGAAAGCTTTCTTT.

This clone appeared once. This sequence joins TRBV7-2 and TRBJ2-3; a weak D match, TRBD2 (5 bases). Trimming took off 2 bases at V and 2 bases at J, with 8 bases between the two ends. The length of the CDR3 is 14 residues. Germline V lookup: CDR1 SGHTA, CDR2 FQGNSA. The CDR3 region is CASSLIDYTDTQYF. CDR3 in DNA: TGTGCCAGCAGCTTAATCGACTACACAGATACGCAGTATTTT.